What follows are 14 T cell receptor beta chains derived from one specimen sequenced in a study of blood T cells in healthy people across ages. The use of a sample-barcoded 5' primer and a J-beta primer mix characterized a second PCR of roughly 6 to 12 cycles. TCRdb reanalysed the 5' RACE reads using MiXCR and keeps one entry per CDR3 protein. The table lists about 500,000 distinct CDR3 sequences, nearly 25% of them singletons. These data were likewise used in another study, on T cells of mothers and their children.

Specimen: blood. These TCRs come from a boy aged 5-17 years in good health.

This clonotype has more than one count but fewer than ten. The chain has TRBV2 and TRBJ2-5; 7 bases map to TRBD1. With the DNA end fitting TRBJ2-7 better, the J assignment may be wrong. CDR3 length: 15 amino acids. Per germline, CDR1 SNHLY and CDR2 FYNNEI. The CDR3 DNA is TGTGCCAGCAGGGAACCGGGACAGAGTTTCTACGAGCAGTACTTC. Translation: CASREPGQSFYEQYF.

This clonotype appeared many times. Here the CDR3 DNA reads TGCAGTGCTACGGCGGCGGGAGTGGTCTACGAGCAGTACTTC. Amino acids: CSATAAGVVYEQYF. The V gene is TRBV20-1, the J gene TRBJ2-7; 7 bases are a match to TRBD2. Germline CDR1 and CDR2: DFQATT and SNEGSKA (reference sequence). Trimming at V came to 4 bases and at J to 3 bases, leaving 9 bases not matched to a gene. The CDR3 runs 14 residues.

This clonotype has only a few counts. CDR3 loop: CASSWRTGGHEQYF. The CDR3 bases are TGTGCCAGCAGCTGGAGGACAGGCGGGCACGAGCAGTACTTC. The chain recombines TRBV7-9 with TRBJ2-7, with 7 nucleotides matching TRBD1. Trimming cost V 4 bases and J 5 bases; bases outside gene matches: 8. Germline V lookup: CDR1 SEHNR, CDR2 FQNEAQ (reference sequence). The CDR3 is made up of 14 amino acids.

The rearrangement uses TRBV10-3 and TRBJ1-1; D is undetermined. The length of the CDR3 is 12 residues. V was clipped by 4 bases and J by 6 bases, with 9 bases between them. Germline V gene data show CDR1 as ENHRY and CDR2 as SYGVKD. The CDR3 spells CAISVGEPEAFF. The DNA for the CDR3 is TGTGCCATCAGTGTGGGAGAACCTGAAGCTTTCTTT.

This chain connects TRBV27 to TRBJ2-5; D might be TRBD1 (6 bases). Judging by the DNA end, TRBJ2-1 fits better; the J call may be wrong. From germline, CDR1 is MNHEY and CDR2 SMNVEV (reference sequence). The CDR3 loop spans 16 amino acids. CDR3 sequence: CASIKTGRLTYNEQFF. The CDR3 nucleotides read TGTGCCAGCATTAAAACAGGGAGATTAACTTACAATGAGCAGTTCTTC.

CDR3 nucleotides: TGTGCCAGCAGCCCAAGACTAGGATGGGGTGACAATGAGCAGTTCTTC. It yields the protein CASSPRLGWGDNEQFF. This chain connects TRBV7-3 to TRBJ2-1; D perhaps matches TRBD2 (6 bases). The germline V gene encodes CDR1 SGHTA and CDR2 FQGTGA. V gave up 5 bases and J gave up 5 bases, with 19 bases separating them. The CDR3 runs 16 residues.

This clonotype was counted between two and nine times. This chain links TRBV5-1 with TRBJ1-1; no definite D call. The CDR3 totals 12 residues. Germline V gives CDR1 SGHRS, CDR2 YFSETQ. The V gene lost 5 bases and the J gene lost 8 bases, with 13 bases spanning the gap. The CDR3 sequence is CASRLSQEEAFF. CDR3 nucleotides: TGCGCCAGCAGACTTAGCCAAGAGGAAGCTTTCTTT.

A remark on this clonotype: This sequence may be a read error, since a much larger clone differs from it by one base. J is TRBJ2-7 and V is TRBV2, with D unresolved. Germline V CDR1 and CDR2: SNHLY, FYNNEI. With 5 bases removed from V and 0 bases from J, the gap between germline ends came to 5 bases. This CDR3 is 12 amino acids long. DNA of the CDR3: TGTGCCAGCAGTAAGAGCTCCTACGAGCAGTACTTC. Protein sequence: CASSKSSYEQYF.

V usage is TRBV5-4 and J usage is TRBJ2-6; D may be TRBD1 or TRBD2 (5 bases each). The CDR3 is 17 residues long. Trimming removed 3 bases at V and 4 bases at J, with 17 bases between. CDR1 and CDR2 (germline): SGHNT, YYREEE (reference sequence). The CDR3 reads CASSSPPLGPGANVLTF. The CDR3 DNA is TGTGCCAGCAGCTCCCCACCTTTGGGACCCGGGGCCAACGTCCTGACTTTC.

The rearrangement joins TRBV19 to TRBJ1-2, with D unclear. V dropped 2 bases and J dropped 0 bases, with 16 bases sitting between them. The germline gives CDR1 LNHDA, CDR2 SQIVND (reference sequence). The CDR3 runs 17 residues. The CDR3 DNA reads TGTGCCAGTAGTATACGCTCGGCGGTTGACTCTAACTATGGCTACACCTTC. Translation gives CASSIRSAVDSNYGYTF.

Concerning this clonotype itself: Without the conserved terminal phenylalanine or tryptophan, this CDR3 likely stems from a read error. This chain uses TRBV2 with TRBJ2-5; D may be TRBD1 or TRBD2 (5 bases each). The CDR3 consists of 11 residues. Deletions cut 5 bases from V and 9 bases from J, with 10 bases between. The V gene's germline CDR1 is SNHLY and CDR2 FYNNEI. The CDR3 DNA sequence: TGTGCCAGCAGTAGTCGGGGCGCCCAGTACTCC. This codes for CASSSRGAQYS.

The chain employs TRBV12-3 or TRBV12-4 and TRBJ2-2; D gene ambiguous. V was clipped by 6 bases and J by 1 base, with 15 bases between them. This CDR3 spans 16 amino acids. CDR3 bases: TGTGCCAGCAGCCCCCGAACCGGGCAGAACACCGGGGAGCTGTTTTTT. Its protein is CASSPRTGQNTGELFF.

V gene TRBV12-3 or TRBV12-4 combines with J gene TRBJ1-5, with unresolved D. CDR3 length: 14 residues. The germline V and J ends were trimmed by 6 bases and 4 bases, with 13 bases remaining between them. Written as DNA, the CDR3 is TGTGCCAGCAGCTCTACCTGGGTAAATCAGCCCCAGCATTTT. Protein product: CASSSTWVNQPQHF.

This rearrangement joins TRBV5-4 to TRBJ2-5; TRBD1 or TRBD2 may be the D gene (6 bases each). This CDR3 spans 17 amino acids. Trimming cost V 1 base and J 5 bases, with 21 bases left between them. Germline CDR1 SGHNT, CDR2 YYREEE (reference sequence). The DNA for the CDR3 is TGTGCCAGCAGCTTGTATAGTGGGGGGCTACGACCTGAGACCCAGTACTTC. The encoded protein is CASSLYSGGLRPETQYF.